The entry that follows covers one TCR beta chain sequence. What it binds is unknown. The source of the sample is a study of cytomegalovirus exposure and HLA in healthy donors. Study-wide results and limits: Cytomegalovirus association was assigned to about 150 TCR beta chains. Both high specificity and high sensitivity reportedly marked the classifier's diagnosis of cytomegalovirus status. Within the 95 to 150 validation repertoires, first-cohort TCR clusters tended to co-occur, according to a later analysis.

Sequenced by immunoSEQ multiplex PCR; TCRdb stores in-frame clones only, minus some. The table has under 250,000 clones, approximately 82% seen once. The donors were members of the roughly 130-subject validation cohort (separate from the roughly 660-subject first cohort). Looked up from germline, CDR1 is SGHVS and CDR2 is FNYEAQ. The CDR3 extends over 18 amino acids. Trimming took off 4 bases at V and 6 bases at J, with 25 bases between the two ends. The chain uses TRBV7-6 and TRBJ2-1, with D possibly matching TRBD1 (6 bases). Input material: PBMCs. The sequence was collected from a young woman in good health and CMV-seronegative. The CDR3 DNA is TGTGCCAGCAGCTCGACCCACAGGGTCGCGGTTTGGGCCAATGAGCAGTTCTTC. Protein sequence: CASSSTHRVAVWANEQFF.